The clone carrying this TCR beta chain was observed a few times. Its antigen is currently unknown. The sample belongs to a study of cytomegalovirus exposure and HLA in healthy donors. The study, taken as a whole, reports: It was reported that the classifier diagnosed cytomegalovirus status with high specificity and sensitivity in both the original and validation cohorts.

CDR3 length equals 15 residues. Vbeta (60) and Jbeta (13) primers were used in the PCR. Some clones are missing from TCRdb's copy, which holds only in-frame ones; the method was immunoSEQ multiplex PCR. The table has under 75,000 clones, approximately 64% seen once; the top ten hold about a sixth. This sequence joins TRBV21-1 and TRBJ2-7; the D segment call TRBD1 is taken from the table without a DNA check. TRBV21-1 is deemed a pseudogene. Sequencing used PBMCs. The TCR was taken from a man aged 35-49 years in good health and CMV-seropositive. This CDR3 reads CASSKRTGSYDLQYF. The CDR3 nucleotides read TGTGCCAGCAGCAAAAGGACAGGTTCCTACGACCTGCAGTACTTC.